The table lists the clone carrying this T cell receptor (beta chain) with a count of one. The antigen is undetermined. Germline CDR1 is SGHDT and CDR2 is YYEEEE. The CDR3 is made up of 15 amino acids. Between the trimmed V and J ends, which lost 2 bases and 5 bases, there was a span of 15 bases. Sequencing used immunoSEQ multiplex PCR; TCRdb keeps in-frame clones, though not all of them. This table has about 150,000 clones, roughly 89% appearing once. These data come from a study of radiation and T cells in renal cell carcinoma. This sample's time point: blood 2 weeks post-SBRT. Stated treatment: 15 Gy SBRT to primary tumor, nephrectomy 4 weeks later. Overall study findings and caveats: No pretreatment tumor biopsies were available for baseline clonotypes. In blood, top tumor clones expanded by 2 weeks, shrinking by 4.

The chain employs TRBV5-6 and TRBJ2-3; either TRBD1 or TRBD2 may fit D (5 bases each). The clonotype originates from a woman in her forties or fifties with renal cell carcinoma. The sample was blood, taken from a patient whose treatment included radiotherapy and nephrectomy. The CDR3 spells CASSFIRDRVDTQYF. CDR3 coding DNA: TGTGCCAGCAGCTTTATCAGGGACCGTGTAGATACGCAGTATTTT.